This TCR beta chain was identified during a study of shared T cell receptors in the human thymus. The data were produced by immunoSEQ multiplex PCR, yet TCRdb's version contains in-frame clones alone and is incomplete. The data hold some 700,000 clones, with roughly 88% observed a single time. V lost 6 bases, J lost 8 bases, and 19 bases lay in between. Germline V lookup: CDR1 MNHEY, CDR2 SVGAGI. There are 14 residues in the CDR3. This sample was also put to use in a study of human thymus T cells. That study adds: Each of the donors was a healthy Finnish infant who was undergoing open corrective cardiac surgery for congenital heart defects. Thymic resections from corrective heart surgery supplied the tissue.

The sample comprised thymocytes. V and J are TRBV6-5 and TRBJ1-2; weak D call: TRBD1 (5 bases). The receptor was isolated from a boy under two years old with a congenital heart defect. DNA for the CDR3: TGTGCCAGCAGCCCGGGGGGGGTCCTCTGGGGCTACACCTTC. Protein sequence: CASSPGGVLWGYTF.